Reported below is one T cell receptor beta chain. There are 16 residues in the CDR3. J was trimmed by 2 bases and V by 4 bases; bases with no gene match: 5. Germline CDR1 and CDR2: SEHNR and FQNEAQ (reference sequence). This sample stems from a study of shared clonotypes between healthy human individuals. Study-wide context: Researchers assigned three CD4 naive, three CD4 memory, two CD8 naive and one CD8 memory plate to each donor.

Profiling relied on immunoSEQ multiplex PCR, and the TCRdb table lists in-frame clones only, not all of them. The sample gives about 680,000 clones, around 72% of which show up once; roughly 1.8% is in the top ten. The healthy adult donors were HIV-negative and reported no recent acute infections or vaccinations. Adult Caucasians living in Nashville, Tennessee made up all of the donors. The source material was memory CD4+ T cells sorted from blood. Indicated subset: CD45RA-negative fraction. The clonotype was recovered from a woman aged 25 to 39 in good health. This chain connects TRBV7-9 to TRBJ2-7, with 13 bases aligning to TRBD2. In DNA form, the CDR3 reads TGTGCCAGCAGCTCGACTAGCGGGAGGATCCCCTACGAGCAGTACTTC. Translating gives CASSSTSGRIPYEQYF. Filled out from reference TRBV7-9 and TRBJ2-7, the complete variable domain reads DTGVSQNPRHKITKRGQNVTFRCDPISEHNRLYWYRQTLGQGPEFLTYFQNEAQLEKSRLLSDRFSAERPKGSFSTLEIQRTEQGDSAMYLCASSSTSGRIPYEQYFGPGTRLTVT.